A single sample is the source of the 22 T cell receptor beta chains below, sequenced in a study of cytomegalovirus exposure and HLA in healthy donors. Only in-frame clones appear in the TCRdb table, and some are missing; sequencing was by immunoSEQ multiplex PCR. Among under 130,000 clones listed, 86% were seen once. The sequencing input was PBMCs. The receptors come from a woman between 18 and 29 years old in good health and CMV-seropositive.

V is TRBV28 and J is TRBJ2-1, with a weak D call TRBD2 (6 bases). Deletions cut 3 bases from V and 8 bases from J, with 11 bases between. The germline CDR1 and CDR2 sequences are MDHEN and SYDVKM. The CDR3 contains 13 residues. CDR3 in amino acids: CASSLAGKDEQFF. CDR3 sequence (DNA): TGTGCCAGCAGTTTGGCGGGGAAGGATGAGCAGTTCTTC.

The chain couples TRBV6-6 to TRBJ2-7, with TRBD2 matching over 9 bases. The CDR3 covers 16 residues. In germline, CDR1 is MNHNY, CDR2 SVGAGI (reference sequence). V lost 7 bases, J lost 3 bases, and 13 bases stayed unmatched. The CDR3 bases are TGTGCCAGCACGCGCAGCGGGGGGCGGACCGTCTACGAGCAGTACTTC. The encoded protein is CASTRSGGRTVYEQYF.

This clone was recorded a few times. The chain couples TRBV4-2 to TRBJ1-1; D remains ambiguous. This CDR3 spans 17 amino acids. Germline assignment: CDR1 LGHNA and CDR2 YNFKEQ. Trimming left V 4 bases short and J 2 bases short, with 20 bases between. This CDR3 reads CASSPQEAEEFNTEAFF. The DNA of the CDR3 is TGTGCCAGCAGCCCCCAAGAGGCCGAGGAGTTTAACACTGAAGCTTTCTTT.

The rearrangement links TRBV28 to TRBJ1-4; unclear D gene. CDR1 and CDR2 from the germline V gene are MDHEN and SYDVKM. V lost 5 bases to trimming and J lost 7 bases, with 14 bases between them. The CDR3 is 14 amino acids. CDR3 nucleotide sequence: TGTGCCAGCAGTCCCGGGTCGGTGCCTGAAAAACTGTTTTTT. Amino acids: CASSPGSVPEKLFF.

In this sample, this clone turned up once. The chain recombines TRBV7-3 with TRBJ2-3; the match to TRBD2 covers 7 bases. Germline V gives CDR1 SGHTA, CDR2 FQGTGA. The length of the CDR3 is 15 residues. Trimming at V came to 5 bases and at J to 8 bases, leaving 13 bases not matched to a gene. CDR3 bases: TGTGCCAGCAGCCAATCGGGCGGGAGTGGGGGTACGCAGTATTTT. This translates into CASSQSGGSGGTQYF. Full variable domain (missing parts from reference TRBV7-3 and TRBJ2-3): GAGVSQTPSNKVTEKGKYVELRCDPISGHTALYWYRQSLGQGPEFLIYFQGTGAADDSGLPNDRFFAVRPEGSVSTLKIQRTERGDSAVYLCASSQSGGSGGTQYFGPGTRLTVL.

This clone was observed a few times. V gene TRBV2 combines with J gene TRBJ1-2; 11 bases are shared with TRBD1. J was trimmed by 7 bases and V by 4 bases; bases with no gene match: 8. The CDR3 runs to 15 residues. Germline-derived CDR1 and CDR2 are SNHLY and FYNNEI. The CDR3 reads CASSGPDRGQRGYTF. The CDR3 DNA reads TGTGCCAGCAGTGGACCGGACAGGGGGCAACGTGGCTACACCTTC.

The chain has TRBV7-3 and TRBJ2-2, with D possibly TRBD1 on 5 matching bases. The CDR3 loop spans 13 amino acids. Looked up from germline, CDR1 is SGHTA and CDR2 is FQGTGA. V was shortened by 9 bases and J by 4 bases, with 12 bases between the two germline ends. CDR3 sequence: CASARRGTGELFF. CDR3 sequence (DNA): TGTGCCAGTGCCCGAAGGGGCACCGGGGAGCTGTTTTTT.

CDR3 sequence (DNA): TGTGCTAGTGGTTTGGGGACAGGGGGCTCCAATGAGCAGTTCTTC. It specifies CASGLGTGGSNEQFF. The V and J genes are TRBV12-5 and TRBJ2-1; 11 nucleotides match TRBD1. From germline, CDR1 is LGHNT and CDR2 FRNRAP. V shed 1 base, J shed 6 bases, and the junction held 2 bases outside the gene matches. The CDR3 extends over 15 amino acids.

The chain couples TRBV6-5 to TRBJ2-7; D may be TRBD2 (7 bases). The CDR3 consists of 15 residues. CDR1 is MNHEY and CDR2 is SVGAGI in the germline V gene. Trimming stripped 6 bases from V and 6 bases from J, with 21 bases between. The CDR3 DNA is TGTGCCAGCAGCCAGTTACAGGGAGGGCTGGCCGAGCAGTACTTC. Its protein product is CASSQLQGGLAEQYF.

V and J are TRBV2 and TRBJ1-1, with TRBD1 matching 7 bases. The CDR3 is 14 amino acids. J lost 1 base, V lost 10 bases, and 9 bases had no gene match. Looked up from germline, CDR1 is SNHLY and CDR2 is FYNNEI. The CDR3 protein is CATYPTGRNTEAFF. As DNA, the CDR3 is TGTGCCACCTACCCGACAGGGAGGAACACTGAAGCTTTCTTT. Looking up the rest from reference TRBV2 and TRBJ1-1 gives the full variable domain: EPEVTQTPSHQVTQMGQEVILRCVPISNHLYFYWYRQILGQKVEFLVSFYNNEISEKSEIFDDQFSVERPDGSNFTLKIRSTKLEDSAMYFCATYPTGRNTEAFFGQGTRLTVV.

The V and J genes are TRBV5-1 and TRBJ2-1; 7 bases agree with TRBD1. Germline V gives CDR1 SGHRS, CDR2 YFSETQ. Unmatched junction bases numbered 10, after V lost 5 bases and J lost 2 bases. The CDR3 length is 16 residues. Written as DNA, the CDR3 is TGCGCCAGCAGACGACAGGGAGTAGGGACCTACAATGAGCAGTTCTTC. It is translated as CASRRQGVGTYNEQFF.

The chain links TRBV6-1 to TRBJ1-3; D gene unclear. The germline V and J ends were trimmed by 3 bases and 2 bases, with 11 bases remaining between them. The germline gives CDR1 MNHNS, CDR2 SASEGT. The CDR3 is made up of 15 amino acids. This CDR3 reads CASSEEILTGNTIYF. CDR3 nucleotides: TGTGCCAGCAGTGAGGAGATATTAACTGGAAACACCATATATTTT.

In the case of this clone: A read error may produce the germline difference seen at one junction end. This sequence joins TRBV27 and TRBJ2-7, with TRBD1 identical over 7 bases. The CDR3 sequence is 13 residues long. Germline CDR1 MNHEY, CDR2 SMNVEV (reference sequence). CDR3 in amino acids: CASSSRGQGQVLF. The CDR3 DNA is TGTGCCAGCAGTTCGAGGGGGCAGGGCCAGGTCCTCTTC.

This chain joins TRBV21-1 and TRBJ2-7; the D call in the table, TRBD1, was not verified against the DNA. TRBV21-1 is given as a pseudogene. The CDR3 has 15 amino acids. CDR3 protein: CASNKLDRAGYEQYF. The DNA for the CDR3 is TGTGCCAGCAACAAATTAGACAGGGCGGGGTACGAGCAGTACTTC.

This clone was counted only a few times. V and J are TRBV5-4 and TRBJ1-6, with TRBD1 identical over 9 bases. V lost 4 bases to trimming and J lost 6 bases; unmatched junction nucleotides: 2. The germline CDR1 and CDR2 sequences are SGHNT and YYREEE (reference sequence). The CDR3 is 14 residues long. The CDR3 nucleotides read TGTGCCAGCAGCGGACAGGGGTTTAATTCACCCCTCCACTTT. Its protein product is CASSGQGFNSPLHF.

The V call is TRBV4-1, the J call TRBJ1-1; TRBD1 matches 7 bases. From germline, CDR1 is MGHRA and CDR2 YSYEKL. V shed 2 bases and J 8 bases; nucleotides not matched to a gene: 5. The CDR3 has 13 amino acids. CDR3 residues: CASSQLGQAEAFF. The CDR3 DNA reads as TGCGCCAGCAGCCAATTAGGACAGGCGGAAGCTTTCTTT.

The gene calls are TRBV5-4 and TRBJ2-3; 7 nucleotides align to TRBD2. The J segment lost 6 bases and the V segment lost 0 bases, leaving 7 bases of the junction unmatched. Germline lookup yields CDR1 SGHNT and CDR2 YYREEE (reference sequence). The CDR3 runs to 15 residues. CDR3 nucleotides: TGTGCCAGCAGCTTGGGAGGGACCGGGGGGGATACGCAGTATTTT. It encodes CASSLGGTGGDTQYF.

The chain is built from TRBV9 and TRBJ2-1; 9 bases agree with TRBD2. V shed 4 bases and J 7 bases; nucleotides not matched to a gene: 9. Per germline, CDR1 SGDLS and CDR2 YYNGEE. The CDR3 totals 15 residues. Here the CDR3 DNA reads TGTGCCAGCAGCTCTCGAGCGGGGGGCGGGAATGAGCAGTTCTTC. Translation gives CASSSRAGGGNEQFF.

J is TRBJ1-5 and V is TRBV6-4; D call uncertain. There are 14 residues in the CDR3. With 0 bases removed from V and 7 bases from J, the gap between germline ends came to 10 bases. Germline assignment: CDR1 MRHNA and CDR2 SNTAGT. The CDR3 reads CASSDSAGGQPQHF. In DNA, the CDR3 is TGTGCCAGCAGTGACTCAGCGGGAGGACAGCCCCAGCATTTT.

The genes are TRBV6-1 and TRBJ1-2; 8 bases fit TRBD1. The J segment lost 2 bases and the V segment lost 1 base, leaving 3 bases of the junction unmatched. CDR3 length equals 15 residues. CDR1 and CDR2 (germline): MNHNS, SASEGT. The CDR3 DNA reads as TGTGCCAGCAGTGAAGGGACAGGGACCAACTATGGCTACACCTTC. It yields the protein CASSEGTGTNYGYTF.

This clone was observed a single time. The genes are TRBV5-4 and TRBJ2-2; 8 bases line up with TRBD1. Germline-derived CDR1 and CDR2 are SGHNT and YYREEE (reference sequence). This CDR3 has 17 amino acids. J gave up 5 bases and V 5 bases, and 14 bases lay outside the gene matches. The CDR3 nucleotides read TGTGCCAGCAGAAGAGGTGGGCAGGGGGCTCGGACCGGGGAGCTGTTTTTT. Encoded protein: CASRRGGQGARTGELFF.

V is TRBV11-2 and J is TRBJ1-1; D not certain. V was cut by 2 bases and J by 0 bases, with 4 bases left in between. This CDR3 has 13 residues. CDR1 is SGHAT and CDR2 is FQNNGV in the germline V gene. CDR3: CASSLSVNTEAFF. CDR3 DNA: TGTGCCAGCAGCTTATCGGTGAACACTGAAGCTTTCTTT.